This T cell receptor beta chain was sequenced in a study of molecular identifiers for immune sequencing clone quantification. Study-level results: Amid 750,000 to 1,000,000 naive cells, spiked Jurkat TCR RNA from one cell was reportedly still detectable. Clones above 20 RNA copies held over 99% of effector molecules, under 1% in naive cells.

Comment on this clonotype: Its antigen is undetermined.

CD8+CD4-CCR7+CD45RA+ sorting gave the naive CD8 T cells. Germline assignment: CDR1 SGHNT and CDR2 YENEEA. Trimming removed 1 base at V and 1 base at J, with 11 bases between. This CDR3 contains 16 residues. Bulk libraries came from a prior protocol with listed TCR primers. TCRdb reanalysed the PCR reads using MiXCR and keeps one entry per CDR3 protein. Among approximately 12,000 distinct CDR3 sequences listed, roughly 18% were seen once. The receptor comes from a human donor in good health. Some libraries in this study had Jurkat cell RNA spiked in. The sequenced sample was naive CD8+ T cells from blood, with Jurkat cell RNA spiked in. Subset noted: FACS-sorted CD8+CD4-CCR7+CD45RA+ naive T cells. The chain recombines TRBV11-3 with TRBJ2-1; D is undetermined. The CDR3 coding sequence is TGTGCCAGCAGCTTAGCGGTTGGCGGTTCCTACAATGAGCAGTTCTTC. Amino acid sequence: CASSLAVGGSYNEQFF.